Listed here are 28 T cell receptor beta chains from one sample, sequenced in a study of shared clonotypes between healthy human individuals. Data came from immunoSEQ multiplex PCR; TCRdb stores just in-frame clones and leaves some out. The top ten clones hold roughly 0.35% of a sample with 1.6 million or so clones, approximately 98.5% of them seen once. Sequencing was done on a sample of naive CD4+ T cells sorted from blood. Noted subset: CD45RA+ positively selected. The receptors derive from a man aged 25-45 years in good health.

Worth noting for this clone: At one of its ends the junction is not consistent with the germline gene, which may arise from a read error. This sequence joins TRBV7-2 and TRBJ2-7; TRBD2 aligns across 10 bases. The CDR3 spans 14 residues. Germline V gene data show CDR1 as SGHTA and CDR2 as FQGNSA. The CDR3 reads CASSLGLSSGSSDF. The CDR3 nucleotides are TGTGCCAGCAGCTTAGGATTGTCTAGCGGGAGCTCGGACTTC. The full variable domain, its missing parts supplied by reference TRBV7-2 and TRBJ2-7, is GAGVSQSPSNKVTEKGKDVELRCDPISGHTALYWYRQSLGQGLEFLIYFQGNSAPDKSGLPSDRFSAERTGGSVSTLTIQRTQQEDSAVYLCASSLGLSSGSSDFGPGTRLTVT.

The rearrangement joins TRBV18 to TRBJ1-1, with D possibly being TRBD1 (6 bases). The CDR3 extends over 16 amino acids. V shed 6 bases and J shed 1 base, with 18 bases lying between them. Germline V CDR1 and CDR2: KGHSH, LQKENI. The CDR3 loop is CASSQYKGTPNTEAFF. The CDR3 bases are TGTGCCAGCTCCCAGTATAAGGGGACACCGAACACTGAAGCTTTCTTT.

The chain has TRBV28 and TRBJ2-5, with 7 bases matching TRBD1. Germline CDR1 is MDHEN and CDR2 is SYDVKM. V lost 7 bases and J lost 1; bases outside the gene matches: 9. The CDR3 loop spans 15 amino acids. The CDR3 DNA follows: TGTGCCAGCACCACCAGATGGACAGGCCAAGAGACCCAGTACTTC. Translation: CASTTRWTGQETQYF.

The CDR3 nucleotides are TGTGCCAGCGGGGCTAAGGGGACCGTGAACACCGGGGAGCTGTTTTTT. The encoded protein is CASGAKGTVNTGELFF. The genes are TRBV27 and TRBJ2-2, with D possibly called TRBD1 or TRBD2 (5 bases each). The CDR3 length is 16 residues. Germline CDR1 is MNHEY and CDR2 is SMNVEV (reference sequence). V lost 8 bases to trimming and J lost 1 base, with 17 bases between them.

The chain combines TRBV11-3 with TRBJ2-1, with D uncertain. The germline CDR1 and CDR2 sequences are SGHNT and YENEEA. The germline V and J ends were trimmed by 3 bases and 4 bases, with 13 bases remaining between them. CDR3 length: 15 residues. The CDR3 coding sequence is TGTGCCAGCAGCTTCCCGACTGTTAAATACAATGAGCAGTTCTTC. Residues: CASSFPTVKYNEQFF.

Only one count was recorded for this clone. The chain couples TRBV13 to TRBJ2-7; D unresolved. CDR1 and CDR2 from the germline V gene are PRHDT and FYEKMQ (reference sequence). Trimming removed 5 bases from V and 3 bases from J, with 14 bases in between. This CDR3 spans 14 amino acids. CDR3 loop: CASSLGYQGYEQYF. CDR3 sequence (DNA): TGTGCCAGCAGCCTGGGGTATCAAGGCTACGAGCAGTACTTC.

The V gene is TRBV5-4, the J gene TRBJ2-4; TRBD1 might be the D (5 bases). The V gene's germline CDR1 is SGHNT and CDR2 YYREEE (reference sequence). The CDR3 spans 15 residues. With 5 bases removed from V and 0 bases from J, the gap between germline ends came to 12 bases. CDR3 in DNA: TGTGCCAGCAGTGGGCAAGGGGTAGCCAAAAACATTCAGTACTTC. Translated, it gives CASSGQGVAKNIQYF.

CDR3 in amino acids: CASSRSGNYEQYF. Here the CDR3 DNA reads TGCGCCAGCAGCCGTAGCGGGAACTACGAGCAGTACTTC. The rearrangement uses TRBV5-1 and TRBJ2-7; 8 bases are shared with TRBD2. J was trimmed by 3 bases and V by 4 bases; bases with no gene match: 3. The CDR3 length is 13 residues. Germline CDR1 and CDR2: SGHRS and YFSETQ.

The rearrangement uses TRBV7-6 and TRBJ1-1, with D hard to call. Trimming took 1 base from V and 6 from J, leaving 12 bases between them. Germline values: CDR1 SGHVS, CDR2 FNYEAQ. The CDR3 spans 14 residues. DNA of the CDR3: TGTGCCAGCAGCTTAGTAGGCCCAGTTGCTGAAGCTTTCTTT. Translating gives CASSLVGPVAEAFF. Combining the CDR3 with reference TRBV7-6 and TRBJ1-1 gives the whole variable domain GAGVSQSPRYKVTKRGQDVALRCDPISGHVSLYWYRQALGQGPEFLTYFNYEAQQDKSGLPNDRFSAERPEGSISTLTIQRTEQRDSAMYRCASSLVGPVAEAFFGQGTRLTVV.

The chain carries TRBV5-1 and TRBJ2-3; 8 bases line up with TRBD2. The germline V gene encodes CDR1 SGHRS and CDR2 YFSETQ. This CDR3 is built from 17 residues. J lost 3 bases, V lost 4 bases, and 13 bases had no gene match. The CDR3 here is CASSQIPGLVTTDTQYF. The CDR3 nucleotides are TGCGCCAGCAGCCAGATTCCGGGACTAGTAACGACAGATACGCAGTATTTT.

CDR3 DNA sequence: TGTGCCATCAGTGAGTCTGGGGTAGCGGGGGCCGTCAATGAGCAGTTCTTC. Protein sequence: CAISESGVAGAVNEQFF. The rearrangement joins TRBV10-3 to TRBJ2-1, with 9 bases lining up with TRBD2. Germline V CDR1 and CDR2: ENHRY, SYGVKD. The V segment lost 0 bases and the J segment 6 bases; nucleotides outside the gene matches: 9. CDR3 length equals 17 residues.

The gene calls are TRBV28 and TRBJ2-2, with D maybe TRBD2 (5 bases). V lost 5 bases and J 3 bases, leaving 16 bases between the germline ends. Germline CDR1 MDHEN, CDR2 SYDVKM. CDR3 size: 16 residues. CDR3 protein: CASSGGWPEHTGELFF. CDR3 nucleotide sequence: TGTGCCAGCAGTGGCGGGTGGCCAGAACACACCGGGGAGCTGTTTTTT.

This clone was detected once. The chain combines TRBV11-1 with TRBJ2-5, with a tentative D call TRBD1 (6 bases). Trimming stripped 1 base from V and 4 bases from J, with 13 bases between. Germline assignment: CDR1 SGHAT and CDR2 FQDESV (reference sequence). The CDR3 runs 15 residues. DNA for the CDR3: TGTGCCAGCAGCTTAGGGTGGCAGGGGATAGAGACCCAGTACTTC. Translation: CASSLGWQGIETQYF.

The chain recombines TRBV5-1 with TRBJ2-3, with 7 bases matching TRBD2. Germline CDR1 is SGHRS and CDR2 is YFSETQ. Trimming took 1 base from V and 1 from J; bases not matched to a gene: 3. The CDR3 is 15 residues long. CDR3 nucleotides: TGCGCCAGCAGCTTGTGGCTAGCGGGCACAGATACGCAGTATTTT. Its protein product is CASSLWLAGTDTQYF.

A note on this clone: Additional DNA sequences in this sample encode the identical CDR3. This chain connects TRBV18 to TRBJ2-7, with D perhaps TRBD2 (6 bases). V dropped 3 bases and J dropped 4 bases, with 10 bases sitting between them. This CDR3 is built from 13 residues. Germline V gene sequence: CDR1 KGHSH, CDR2 LQKENI. The CDR3 DNA sequence: TGTGCCAGCTCACCCCCTGCGGGGTACGAGCAGTACTTC. Translation: CASSPPAGYEQYF.

The CDR3 reads CATSSAGTVRTYEQYF. DNA of the CDR3: TGTGCCACCAGCAGCGCGGGGACAGTACGAACCTACGAGCAGTACTTC. The V and J genes are TRBV15 and TRBJ2-7; D might be TRBD1 (7 bases). Germline V CDR1 and CDR2: LNHNV, YYDKDF (reference sequence). The ends were cut back, 3 bases at V and 2 bases at J, with 17 bases in the middle. The CDR3 spans 16 residues.

The CDR3 sequence is CASSGTAGTEAFF. For the CDR3, the DNA is TGTGCCAGCAGCGGGACAGCGGGCACTGAAGCTTTCTTT. This sequence joins TRBV11-3 and TRBJ1-1; 7 bases map to TRBD1. This CDR3 comprises 13 residues. The germline gives CDR1 SGHNT, CDR2 YENEEA. V trimming: 5 bases; J trimming: 4 bases; junction bases outside the gene matches: 4.

The chain combines TRBV6-1 with TRBJ2-3; 7 nucleotides line up with TRBD2. J gave up 7 bases and V 4 bases, and 20 bases lay outside the gene matches. Germline V gene data show CDR1 as MNHNS and CDR2 as SASEGT. The CDR3 consists of 18 residues. The CDR3 loop reads CASSVGPGTNGRYYTQYF. CDR3 in DNA: TGTGCCAGCAGTGTTGGTCCAGGGACGAACGGGAGGTATTATACGCAGTATTTT.

The chain recombines TRBV7-9 with TRBJ1-3; tentatively, D is TRBD1 (6 bases). The CDR3 extends over 17 amino acids. The V and J ends lost 5 bases and 0 bases respectively, with 17 bases between them. CDR1 and CDR2 (germline): SEHNR, FQNEAQ (reference sequence). The CDR3 protein is CASSPQRQGHSGNTIYF. The CDR3 nucleotides are TGTGCCAGCAGCCCCCAACGGCAGGGGCACTCTGGAAACACCATATATTTT. Supplemented by reference TRBV7-9 and TRBJ1-3, the full variable domain reads DTGVSQNPRHKITKRGQNVTFRCDPISEHNRLYWYRQTLGQGPEFLTYFQNEAQLEKSRLLSDRFSAERPKGSFSTLEIQRTEQGDSAMYLCASSPQRQGHSGNTIYFGEGSWLTVV.

The table lists this clone with a count of one. The chain combines TRBV2 with TRBJ2-7; 7 bases match TRBD1. V dropped 10 bases and J dropped 3; count of bases not matched to a gene: 3. Germline CDR1 is SNHLY and CDR2 is FYNNEI. The CDR3 is 11 residues long. CDR3 bases: TGTGCCATTTACAGGGGCTACGAGCAGTACTTC. It specifies CAIYRGYEQYF.

The rearrangement links TRBV10-3 to TRBJ2-1; a weak D match, TRBD2 (5 bases). The CDR3 is made up of 14 amino acids. Trimming shortened V by 6 bases and J by 5 bases, and 14 bases separated the two germline ends. Germline assignment: CDR1 ENHRY and CDR2 SYGVKD. CDR3 bases: TGTGCCATCAGCATCCCGGGATACGACAATGAGCAGTTCTTC. This codes for CAISIPGYDNEQFF.

V is TRBV5-1 and J is TRBJ2-3, with 9 bases fitting TRBD1. V was pared by 0 bases and J by 5 bases, with 13 bases of the junction left unmatched. In germline, CDR1 is SGHRS, CDR2 YFSETQ. This CDR3 has 18 residues. The CDR3 sequence: CASSLEVLKRTGEDTQYF. The CDR3 nucleotides are TGCGCCAGCAGCTTGGAAGTTCTGAAGAGGACAGGGGAAGATACGCAGTATTTT.

This clone appeared once. The chain carries TRBV5-1 and TRBJ2-1; 7 positions match TRBD2. Looked up from germline, CDR1 is SGHRS and CDR2 is YFSETQ. CDR3 length: 15 amino acids. The junction had 10 bases not matched to a gene; V was cut back by 4 bases and J by 6 bases. CDR3 amino acids: CASSAGTIQTNEQFF. As DNA, the CDR3 is TGCGCCAGCAGCGCCGGGACTATCCAAACCAATGAGCAGTTCTTC.

The chain links TRBV6-6 to TRBJ1-5; 9 nucleotides align to TRBD1. This CDR3 contains 15 residues. Trimming took 5 bases from V and 6 from J; bases not matched to a gene: 8. Germline V gene lookup returns CDR1 MNHNY and CDR2 SVGAGI (reference sequence). In nucleotides, the CDR3 is TGTGCCAGCAGTGCTACCGGGACAGGGAGTCAGCCCCAGCATTTT. Amino acid sequence: CASSATGTGSQPQHF.

The chain is built from TRBV9 and TRBJ2-1; 7 nucleotides align to TRBD1. CDR1 is SGDLS, CDR2 YYNGEE, per germline. The CDR3 covers 17 residues. V shed 0 bases, J shed 5 bases, and the junction held 11 bases outside the gene matches. CDR3 DNA: TGTGCCAGCAGCGTAGCTCGTGGCAGGGGGTCCCACAATGAGCAGTTCTTC. It specifies CASSVARGRGSHNEQFF.

The chain links TRBV5-1 to TRBJ2-5, with D unclear. Germline V gene lookup returns CDR1 SGHRS and CDR2 YFSETQ. Trimming stripped 1 base from V and 2 bases from J, with 6 bases between. The length of the CDR3 is 13 residues. The CDR3 region is CASSLSAQETQYF. The CDR3 DNA follows: TGCGCCAGCAGCTTGTCAGCTCAAGAGACCCAGTACTTC. Drawing the rest from reference TRBV5-1 and TRBJ2-5, the complete variable domain is KAGVTQTPRYLIKTRGQQVTLSCSPISGHRSVSWYQQTPGQGLQFLFEYFSETQRNKGNFPGRFSGRQFSNSRSEMNVSTLELGDSALYLCASSLSAQETQYFGPGTRLLVL.

This clone was counted only a few times. The sample contains more than one DNA sequence encoding this CDR3. The chain has TRBV5-4 and TRBJ1-1; tentative D call: TRBD1 (5 bases). V dropped 0 bases and J dropped 0 bases, with 6 bases sitting between them. CDR1 SGHNT and CDR2 YYREEE come from the germline V gene (reference sequence). This CDR3 region has 14 residues. The CDR3 sequence is CASSLGGMNTEAFF. CDR3 coding DNA: TGTGCCAGCAGCTTGGGGGGGATGAACACTGAAGCTTTCTTT. Filled out from reference TRBV5-4 and TRBJ1-1, the complete variable domain reads ETGVTQSPTHLIKTRGQQVTLRCSSQSGHNTVSWYQQALGQGPQFIFQYYREEENGRGNFPPRFSGLQFPNYSSELNVNALELDDSALYLCASSLGGMNTEAFFGQGTRLTVV.

This clone was detected only once. V gene TRBV6-1 combines with J gene TRBJ2-2; 9 bases align to TRBD2. CDR3 length equals 15 residues. Trimming at V came to 8 bases and at J to 4 bases, leaving 8 bases not matched to a gene. Germline CDR1 reads MNHNS; CDR2 reads SASEGT. The DNA of the CDR3 is TGTGCCAGCGGGCGAAGAGCGGGAGGCACCGGGGAGCTGTTTTTT. It encodes CASGRRAGGTGELFF.